This T cell receptor beta chain was sequenced during a study of T cells after yellow fever vaccination. A few counts support this clonotype. Germline V CDR1 and CDR2: MNHEY, SVGEGT. V lost 4 bases, J lost 3 bases, and 6 bases stayed unmatched. CDR3 length: 15 residues. TCRdb analysed the 5' RACE reads with MiXCR anew, one entry per CDR3 protein. The data contain 250,000 to 300,000 distinct CDR3 sequences, about 5% of them singletons. The origin of this receptor is a young man who received the YFV17D yellow fever vaccine. The V call is TRBV6-2 or TRBV6-3, the J call TRBJ2-1, with 7 bases aligning to TRBD2. The material sequenced was CD4+ T cells sorted from PBMCs, taken on the day of the yellow fever booster vaccination. This chain's CDR3 is CASSWLAAFYNEQFF. In DNA form, the CDR3 reads TGTGCCAGCAGTTGGCTAGCGGCCTTCTACAATGAGCAGTTCTTC.